This T cell receptor (beta chain) originates from a study of regulatory T cells in long-lasting Graves disease. The trim removed 4 bases at V and 1 base at J, leaving 4 bases unmatched. The CDR3 totals 15 residues. CDR1 is SGDLS and CDR2 is YYNGEE in the germline V gene. This clonotype was picked up a small number of times. A read error is likely, as this CDR3 ends without the conserved phenylalanine or tryptophan. Building of the TCR beta libraries involved iRepertoire HTBI primers and Arm-PCR of CDR3 regions. Original processing methods: Samples jointly harbored 60 or so TRBV and fewer than 15 TRBJ segments. TCRdb reprocessed the multiplex PCR reads with MiXCR, giving one entry per CDR3 protein. The V and J calls, along with clone size, are taken from TCRdb and not from the paper's own processing. Here the sample spans under 800,000 distinct CDR3 sequences, approximately 15% being singletons. Time point noted: newly diagnosed GD, antithyroid drugs for less than 3 months. PBMCs provided the RNA from which the TCR library was made.

This sample was shared with a second study, whose subject was T cells in Graves' hyperthyroidism and ophthalmopathy. In that study: Appearing also in blood were most of the thyroid clonotypes expanded above 0.001.

The rearrangement uses TRBV9 and TRBJ2-2; 7 positions agree with TRBD2. The input for sequencing was peripheral blood mononuclear cells (PBMCs), taken at new diagnosis, from a patient treated with antithyroid drugs. The clonotype originates from a woman in her twenties or thirties with Graves disease. Here the CDR3 reads CASSILAENTGELFL. CDR3 sequence (DNA): TGTGCCAGCAGCATCCTAGCGGAGAACACCGGGGAGCTGTTTCTT.